This TCR beta chain was sequenced during a study of OX40 agonist ivuxolimab in advanced cancers. Across the whole study: Patients undergoing dose escalation presented with hepatocellular carcinoma, melanoma, renal cell or head and neck cancer.

V was shortened by 5 bases and J by 0 bases, with 11 bases between the two germline ends. CDR1 and CDR2 (germline): SGHTA, FQGTGA. The CDR3 loop spans 14 amino acids. Method: immunoSEQ multiplex PCR; TCRdb's copy keeps in-frame clones and lacks some. The profile covers about 84,000 clones, with around 94% appearing a single time and 9.5% to 11% taken by the ten largest. This clonotype originated in an adult with an advanced solid tumor such as melanoma, head and neck, liver or kidney cancer. The rearrangement uses TRBV7-3 and TRBJ2-7; possibly TRBD2 for D (5 bases). The starting material was CD4+ or CD8+ T cells sorted from blood, obtained in a trial of the OX40 agonist ivuxolimab. CDR3 residues: CASSPGLSSYEQYF. As DNA, the CDR3 is TGTGCCAGCAGCCCCGGACTGAGCTCCTACGAGCAGTACTTC.